A single sample is the source of the 8 T cell receptor beta chains below, sequenced in a study of CD8 T cells in Susac syndrome. A quantity of roughly 0.5 to 1 ug RNA underwent reverse transcription using random hexamers. TCRdb re-called the immunoSEQ multiplex PCR reads through MiXCR, storing one row per CDR3 protein. The sample yields about 400,000 distinct CDR3 sequences, approximately 85% seen once. What was sequenced was CD8+ T cells from PBMCs. The receptors here all came from a human donor with multiple sclerosis.

The chain uses TRBV29-1 and TRBJ2-7; TRBD2 is a possible D gene (5 bases). Between the trimmed V and J ends, which lost 6 bases and 0 bases, there was a span of 12 bases. The V gene's germline CDR1 is SQVTM and CDR2 ANQGSEA. This CDR3 contains 13 residues. CDR3 sequence (DNA): TGCAGCGTCCGATCGGACTTCTCCTACGAGCAGTACTTC. This sequence encodes CSVRSDFSYEQYF.

This chain uses TRBV27 with TRBJ2-7, with D possibly called TRBD1 or TRBD2 (5 bases each). Trimming removed 1 base from V and 1 base from J, with 14 bases in between. Germline CDR1 MNHEY, CDR2 SMNVEV (reference sequence). This CDR3 has 16 residues. CDR3 nucleotides: TGTGCCAGCAGTTTATATTCTGGGACGGGATCCTACGAGCAGTACTTC. This encodes CASSLYSGTGSYEQYF.

This CDR3 reads CASSYGGTNEKLFF. The CDR3 nucleotides are TGTGCCAGCAGTTACGGGGGGACTAATGAAAAACTGTTTTTT. This chain links TRBV6-5 with TRBJ1-4; the D gene is possibly TRBD1 (5 bases). Germline-derived CDR1 and CDR2 are MNHEY and SVGAGI. Deletions cut 2 bases from V and 2 bases from J, with 6 bases between. This CDR3 region has 14 residues.

This chain connects TRBV28 to TRBJ2-7; a weak D match, TRBD1 (5 bases). The CDR3 length is 14 residues. Germline assignment: CDR1 MDHEN and CDR2 SYDVKM. Deletions cut 3 bases from V and 2 bases from J, with 11 bases between. In DNA, the CDR3 is TGTGCCAGCAGTTTTCGTGACAGAACCTACGAGCAGTACTTC. Translation: CASSFRDRTYEQYF.

This chain connects TRBV27 to TRBJ1-1; tentative D call: TRBD1 (6 bases). Germline V gives CDR1 MNHEY, CDR2 SMNVEV (reference sequence). The CDR3 sequence is 16 residues long. Trimming shortened V by 2 bases and J by 1 base, and 14 bases separated the two germline ends. CDR3 protein: CASSLRAGVWNTEAFF. CDR3 nucleotides: TGTGCCAGCAGTTTACGGGCAGGGGTATGGAACACTGAAGCTTTCTTT.

The rearrangement links TRBV13 to TRBJ2-2; the D call may be TRBD1 or TRBD2 (7 bases each). The V end lost 2 bases, the J end lost 0 bases, and 16 bases lay between the germline ends. This CDR3 has 18 residues. Germline lookup yields CDR1 PRHDT and CDR2 FYEKMQ (reference sequence). As DNA, the CDR3 is TGTGCCAGCAGCTTACCCTCAGGGGGGGGATCGAACACCGGGGAGCTGTTTTTT. Protein product: CASSLPSGGGSNTGELFF.

The V and J genes are TRBV4-1 and TRBJ2-1; TRBD2 matches at 7 bases. V shed 0 bases, J shed 10 bases, and the junction held 3 bases outside the gene matches. There are 13 residues in the CDR3. The germline V gene has CDR1 MGHRA and CDR2 YSYEKL. CDR3 region: CASSQERAGEQFF. The CDR3 bases are TGCGCCAGCAGCCAAGAGAGAGCGGGGGAGCAGTTCTTC.

The CDR3 loop reads CASSGVPEGDEQFF. The CDR3 DNA follows: TGCGCCAGCAGCGGAGTTCCCGAGGGCGATGAGCAGTTCTTC. This chain joins TRBV5-1 and TRBJ2-1; TRBD2 might be the D (5 bases). This CDR3 has 14 residues. From germline, CDR1 is SGHRS and CDR2 YFSETQ. V gave up 4 bases and J gave up 8 bases, with 16 bases separating them.